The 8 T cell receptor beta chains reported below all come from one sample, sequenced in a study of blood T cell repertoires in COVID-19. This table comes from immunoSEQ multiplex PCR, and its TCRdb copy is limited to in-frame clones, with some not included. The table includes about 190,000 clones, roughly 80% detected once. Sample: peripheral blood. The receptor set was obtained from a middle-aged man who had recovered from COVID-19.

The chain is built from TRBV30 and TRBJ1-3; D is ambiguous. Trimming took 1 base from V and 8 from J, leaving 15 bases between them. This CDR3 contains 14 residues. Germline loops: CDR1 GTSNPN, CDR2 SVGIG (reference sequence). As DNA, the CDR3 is TGTGCCTGGAGTGCCTTAAAAGGGAGTGACACCATATATTTT. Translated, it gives CAWSALKGSDTIYF.

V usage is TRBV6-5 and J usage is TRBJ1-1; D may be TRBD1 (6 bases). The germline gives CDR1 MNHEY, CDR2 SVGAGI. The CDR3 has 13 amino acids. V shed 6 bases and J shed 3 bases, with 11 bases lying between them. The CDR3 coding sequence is TGTGCCAGCAGCAGACAGGCCTACACTGAAGCTTTCTTT. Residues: CASSRQAYTEAFF.

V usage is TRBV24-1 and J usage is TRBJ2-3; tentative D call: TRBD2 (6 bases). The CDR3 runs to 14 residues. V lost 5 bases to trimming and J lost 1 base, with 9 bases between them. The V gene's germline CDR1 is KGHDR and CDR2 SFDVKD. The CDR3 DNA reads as TGTGCCACCAGTGGGAGGGAGCGCACAGATACGCAGTATTTT. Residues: CATSGRERTDTQYF.

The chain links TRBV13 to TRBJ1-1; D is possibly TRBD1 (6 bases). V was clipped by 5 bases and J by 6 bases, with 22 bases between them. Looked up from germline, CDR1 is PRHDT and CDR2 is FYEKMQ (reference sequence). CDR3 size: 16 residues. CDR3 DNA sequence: TGTGCCAGCAGCCCCTCCTTAGGACAGTTTAGAGCTGAAGCTTTCTTT. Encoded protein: CASSPSLGQFRAEAFF. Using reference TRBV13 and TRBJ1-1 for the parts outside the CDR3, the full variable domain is AAGVIQSPRHLIKEKRETATLKCYPIPRHDTVYWYQQGPGQDPQFLISFYEKMQSDKGSIPDRFSAQQFSDYHSELNMSSLELGDSALYFCASSPSLGQFRAEAFFGQGTRLTVV.

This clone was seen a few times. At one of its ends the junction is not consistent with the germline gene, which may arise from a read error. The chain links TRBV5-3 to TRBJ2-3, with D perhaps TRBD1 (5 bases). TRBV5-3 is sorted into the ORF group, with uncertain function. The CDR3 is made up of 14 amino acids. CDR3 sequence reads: CARTNQRVGHRRSF. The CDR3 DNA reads TGTGCCAGAACCAACCAACGGGTGGGGCACAGAAGGTCTTTT.

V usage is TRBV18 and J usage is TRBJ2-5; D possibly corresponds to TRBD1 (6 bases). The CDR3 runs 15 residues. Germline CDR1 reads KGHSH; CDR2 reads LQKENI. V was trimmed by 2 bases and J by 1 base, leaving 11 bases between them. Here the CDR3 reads CASSPSWGRQETQYF. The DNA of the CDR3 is TGTGCCAGCTCACCATCATGGGGGCGCCAAGAGACCCAGTACTTC. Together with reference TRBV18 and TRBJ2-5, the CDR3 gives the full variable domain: NAGVMQNPRHLVRRRGQEARLRCSPMKGHSHVYWYRQLPEEGLKFMVYLQKENIIDESGMPKERFSAEFPKEGPSILRIQQVVRGDSAAYFCASSPSWGRQETQYFGPGTRLLVL.

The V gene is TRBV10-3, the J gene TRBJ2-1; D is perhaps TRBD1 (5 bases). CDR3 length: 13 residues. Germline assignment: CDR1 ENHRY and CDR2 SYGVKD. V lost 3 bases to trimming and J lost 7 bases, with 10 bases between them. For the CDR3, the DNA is TGTGCCATCAGTGACCCGACAGTGAATGAGCAGTTCTTC. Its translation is CAISDPTVNEQFF.

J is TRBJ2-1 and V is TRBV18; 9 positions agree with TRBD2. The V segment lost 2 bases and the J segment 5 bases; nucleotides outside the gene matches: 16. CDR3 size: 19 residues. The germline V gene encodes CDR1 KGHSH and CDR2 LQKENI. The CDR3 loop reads CASSPGLGLAGPLNNEQFF. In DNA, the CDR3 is TGTGCCAGCTCACCAGGATTGGGGCTAGCGGGACCCTTGAACAATGAGCAGTTCTTC.